This T cell receptor (beta chain) was captured in a study of blood T cell repertoires in COVID-19. V was pared by 3 bases and J by 5 bases, with 11 bases between. This CDR3 has 15 residues. CDR1 and CDR2 (germline): KGHSH, LQKENI. Profiled with immunoSEQ multiplex PCR; TCRdb holds only in-frame clones, not every one. Among 270,000 or so clones listed, approximately 92% were seen once. The chain couples TRBV18 to TRBJ1-6; D may be TRBD1 (5 bases). This sequence was found in a woman aged 40-49 years who had recovered from COVID-19. The sequenced sample was peripheral blood. The CDR3 DNA follows: TGTGCCAGCTCACCCAGGGTTTTACATAATTCACCCCTCCACTTT. Translating gives CASSPRVLHNSPLHF.